This T cell receptor (beta chain) originates from a study of shared clonotypes between healthy human individuals. The input for sorted-subset replicate PCRs was 200 ng DNA, approximately 30,000 T cell genomes. This table comes from immunoSEQ multiplex PCR, and its TCRdb copy is limited to in-frame clones, with some not included. The profile covers 90,000 to 150,000 clones, with around 65% appearing a single time and roughly 24% taken by the ten largest. Worth noting for this clone: What it binds is unknown.

Findings and limits, study-wide: Large depth notwithstanding, sorted-subset sequencing proved incomplete by rarefaction. Unshared clonotypes carried lower generation probabilities than those common to all four donors.

With 2 bases removed from V and 3 bases from J, the gap between germline ends came to 14 bases. CDR3 length equals 15 residues. Per germline, CDR1 SGHAT and CDR2 FQNNGV. The material sequenced was memory CD8+ T cells sorted from blood. Subset noted: CD45RO+ cells pooled with CCR7-negative TemRA cells. The TCR was taken from a woman aged 30 to 39 in good health. The gene calls are TRBV11-2 and TRBJ2-7; D not certain. The DNA for the CDR3 is TGTGCCAGCAGCTTATATCGGTTACCGAGCTACGAGCAGTACTTC. Protein sequence: CASSLYRLPSYEQYF.